This TCR beta chain was sequenced in a study of cytomegalovirus exposure and HLA in healthy donors. 60 Vbeta and 13 Jbeta primers were used in PCR. Repertoires were generated with immunoSEQ multiplex PCR, while TCRdb's copy carries only in-frame clones and drops some. The top ten clones hold roughly 2.7% of a sample with 110,000 to 150,000 clones, approximately 80% of them seen once. Broader study findings: According to an earlier analysis, most TCR beta V segments yielded productive rearrangements about 87% or about 30% of the time. In a later analysis, productive TCRs from donors in an Asian-associated ancestry cluster reportedly carried fewer N-insertions than the cohort mean. It was reported that TCR beta sequences correctly inferred the HLA-A and HLA-B alleles for most subjects.

This CDR3 is 13 amino acids long. Germline CDR1 is SGHVS and CDR2 is FQNEAQ. The J segment lost 12 bases and the V segment lost 5 bases, leaving 7 bases of the junction unmatched. Note on this clone: Its antigen is unknown.

The sample was PBMCs. The clonotype originates from a boy aged 2 to 9 in good health and CMV-seronegative. The chain has TRBV7-8 and TRBJ1-4; 9 bases agree with TRBD1. This CDR3 reads CASSVIRDRELFF. The CDR3 coding sequence is TGTGCCAGCAGCGTAATCCGGGACAGGGAACTGTTTTTT.